This T cell receptor (beta chain) was observed in a study of T cell repertoires in cytomegalovirus infection. About the study: Selected CMV epitopes included recently identified HLA-C-restricted ones as well as well-studied HLA-B-restricted ones.

With regard to this clonotype: The antigen is undetermined.

The germline V and J ends were trimmed by 2 bases and 2 bases, with 12 bases remaining between them. The CDR3 sequence is 15 residues long. The germline V gene has CDR1 SGHAT and CDR2 FQNNGV. TCRdb itself ran the reads through MiXCR, one entry per CDR3 protein. The sample comprises about a million distinct CDR3 sequences, approximately 31% of which are singletons, and roughly 13% rests with the top ten. The chain carries TRBV11-2 and TRBJ1-1; D unresolved. This sample comprised cultured CD8+ T cells from PBMCs, obtained from culture after CMV antigen stimulation. The TCR comes from a human donor in good health (CMV status not recorded). Some clones in this sample may be carry-over from other donors' samples. The CDR3 reads CASSLTVTGNTEAFF. CDR3 coding DNA: TGTGCCAGCAGCTTAACAGTGACGGGAAACACTGAAGCTTTCTTT.